This T cell receptor beta chain stems from a study of vaccination and CD4 T cells after COVID-19. At the level of the study: Drawing of post-COVID samples took place a median about 97 days after diagnosis (range 35 to 161). Findings and limits, study-wide: It was observed that, in convalescent patients, a median around 87% of reactive clones arose only post-vaccination. Reactive clonotype counts went from median approximately 21 after infection to roughly 41 after vaccination, nonsignificantly.

The germline gives CDR1 MNHEY, CDR2 SVGAGI. The CDR3 runs 15 residues. The J segment lost 4 bases and the V segment lost 4 bases, leaving 7 bases of the junction unmatched. TCRdb re-analysed the PCR reads in MiXCR, keeping a single row per CDR3 protein. The repertoire holds some 22,000 distinct CDR3 sequences, with 45% to 55% as singletons. Details on this clonotype: Antigen: not known.

This TCR derives from a human donor who had recovered from COVID-19. This rearrangement joins TRBV6-5 to TRBJ1-3; 7 bases are a match to TRBD1. The sequencing here drew on CD4+ T cells from blood, taken before SARS-CoV-2 vaccination. For the CDR3, the DNA is TGTGCCAGCAGTTCTTATGCGACAGGGGGAAACACCATATATTTT. This codes for CASSSYATGGNTIYF.